This T cell receptor (beta chain) appears in the sequencing data of a study of tumor and adjacent non-tumor tissue in lung cancer. In this sample, this clonotype turned up a few times. Its matching antigen is unknown. A much larger clonotype is one base distant, so this may be a read error. Study-wide results and limits: Tumor TCR diversity, when higher, was linked to shorter survival.

TCRbeta libraries were built with three rounds of nested PCR, modified from ARM-PCR. TCRdb fed the multiplex PCR reads into MiXCR, producing one record per CDR3 protein. The table includes approximately 90,000 distinct CDR3 sequences, roughly 66% detected once. Trimming took 0 bases from V and 10 from J; bases not matched to a gene: 12. This CDR3 region has 16 residues. Germline-derived CDR1 and CDR2 are MNHEY and SVGEGT. RNA was extracted from bulk tissue without any cell sorting. The material sequenced was lung tumor tissue. The source is a man in his sixties with non-small cell lung cancer. This rearrangement joins TRBV6-2 or TRBV6-3 to TRBJ1-5, with TRBD1 matching over 7 bases. The CDR3 is CASSYSGSGGVSPQHF. CDR3 DNA: TGTGCCAGCAGTTACTCAGGTTCAGGGGGTGTATCCCCCCAGCATTTT.